The 15 T cell receptor beta chains reported below all come from one sample, sequenced in a study of tumor and adjacent non-tumor tissue in lung cancer. The library came from three nested PCR rounds adapted from ARM-PCR protocols. TCRdb fed the multiplex PCR reads into MiXCR, producing one record per CDR3 protein. The sample carries 220,000 or so distinct CDR3 sequences, about 71% recorded once. The template was RNA from unsorted bulk tissue. Specimen: lung tumor tissue. The receptors derive from a man between 60 and 70 years old with non-small cell lung cancer.

J is TRBJ1-4 and V is TRBV20-1, with 7 bases that match TRBD1. Trimming removed 8 bases from V and 7 bases from J; junction bases left unmatched: 16. The CDR3 sequence is 15 residues long. The germline gives CDR1 DFQATT, CDR2 SNEGSKA (reference sequence). The CDR3 nucleotides are TGCAGTCCAAAAAGACAGGGCGAGGGGAGTGAAAAACTGTTTTTT. Translating it yields CSPKRQGEGSEKLFF.

Remarks on this clonotype: This CDR3 is missing its conserved last phenylalanine or tryptophan, likely due to a read error. The gene calls are TRBV6-5 and TRBJ2-2, with D perhaps being TRBD1 or TRBD2 (5 bases each). This CDR3 region has 16 residues. With 6 bases removed from V and 0 bases from J, the gap between germline ends came to 14 bases. Per the germline V gene, CDR1 is MNHEY and CDR2 is SVGAGI. This chain's CDR3 is CASRIARGANTGELFY. CDR3 in DNA: TGTGCCAGCAGAATAGCGAGGGGCGCGAACACCGGGGAGCTGTTTTAT.

J is TRBJ2-7 and V is TRBV4-2; TRBD1 matches at 8 bases. This CDR3 comprises 16 residues. Germline CDR1 reads LGHNA; CDR2 reads YNFKEQ. The J segment lost 2 bases and the V segment lost 2 bases, leaving 8 bases of the junction unmatched. As DNA, the CDR3 is TGTGCCAGCAGCCAAACTGAGGGACAGGCCACCTACGAGCAGTACTTC. It codes for CASSQTEGQATYEQYF.

Comments on this clonotype: A much more abundant neighbour one base away suggests this may be a read error. V is TRBV6-6 and J is TRBJ2-6, with 7 bases lining up with TRBD1. The CDR3 spans 15 residues. Germline V gives CDR1 MNHNY, CDR2 SVGAGI (reference sequence). The CDR3 here is CVSRPTGAGANVLTF. The CDR3 DNA follows: TGTGTCAGCAGGCCTACAGGGGCTGGGGCCAACGTCCTGACTTTC.

In the case of this clonotype: The final CDR3 position lacks the conserved phenylalanine or tryptophan, pointing to a likely read error. The limits of the CDR3 on the DNA are not certain, so only TCRdb's listed CDR3 is given. The V gene is TRBV28, the J gene TRBJ1-4. Counting both end residues, the CDR3 totals 11 amino acids. CDR1 is MDHEN and CDR2 is SYDVKM in the germline V gene. The CDR3 protein is CASSLDEKPFS.

The chain combines TRBV5-6 with TRBJ2-1; maybe TRBD1 (5 bases). The CDR3 length is 17 residues. V was trimmed by 5 bases and J by 0 bases, leaving 18 bases between them. CDR1 and CDR2 (germline): SGHDT, YYEEEE. The CDR3 coding sequence is TGTGCCAGCAGAACAGCCAGGACACTATACTCCTACAATGAGCAGTTCTTC. Its protein is CASRTARTLYSYNEQFF.

About this clonotype: This could be a read error, since a much larger clone is one nucleotide away. This chain connects TRBV5-4 to TRBJ2-1; 16 bases map to TRBD2. Germline assignment: CDR1 SGHNT and CDR2 YYREEE (reference sequence). The CDR3 totals 17 residues. The CDR3 DNA is TGTGCCAGCACCCGGGGACTAGCGGGAGGGTCCTACAATGAGCTGTTCTTC. Translation gives CASTRGLAGGSYNELFF. Together with reference TRBV5-4 and TRBJ2-1, the CDR3 gives the full variable domain: ETGVTQSPTHLIKTRGQQVTLRCSSQSGHNTVSWYQQALGQGPQFIFQYYREEENGRGNFPPRFSGLQFPNYSSELNVNALELDDSALYLCASTRGLAGGSYNELFFGPGTRLTVL.

Turning to this clonotype: Given a much more abundant clone one base away, this may be a read error. The chain carries TRBV7-8 and TRBJ1-5; D gene ambiguous. CDR1 SGHVS and CDR2 FQNEAQ come from the germline V gene. The CDR3 sequence is 12 residues long. CDR3 loop: CASSMDDQSQHF. DNA of the CDR3: TGTGCCAGCAGCATGGACGATCAGTCCCAGCATTTT. Filled out from reference TRBV7-8 and TRBJ1-5, the complete variable domain reads GAGVSQSPRYKVAKRGQDVALRCDPISGHVSLFWYQQALGQGPEFLTYFQNEAQLDKSGLPSDRFFAERPEGSVSTLKIQRTQQEDSAVYLCASSMDDQSQHFGDGTRLSIL.

The V gene is TRBV4-1, the J gene TRBJ1-1; tentative D call: TRBD1 (6 bases). Germline assignment: CDR1 MGHRA and CDR2 YSYEKL. There are 15 residues in the CDR3. The V end was cut by 6 bases, the J end by 4 bases, with 18 bases between. CDR3 sequence reads: CASSHDRGGGTEAFF. The CDR3 DNA follows: TGCGCCAGCAGTCATGACCGAGGGGGGGGCACTGAAGCTTTCTTT.

As concerns this clonotype: An end of the junction differs from the germline gene, which may be a read error. The J gene is TRBJ2-7, the V gene TRBV29-1; no reliable D call. In germline, CDR1 is SQVTM, CDR2 ANQGSEA. The CDR3 is made up of 11 amino acids. The CDR3: CSVVKGYEQHF. CDR3 in DNA: TGCAGCGTTGTAAAAGGCTACGAGCAGCACTTC.

The chain combines TRBV20-1 with TRBJ2-3; 7 nucleotides line up with TRBD1. The V segment lost 1 base and the J segment 1 base; nucleotides outside the gene matches: 20. From germline, CDR1 is DFQATT and CDR2 SNEGSKA (reference sequence). The CDR3 runs to 20 residues. Written as DNA, the CDR3 is TGCAGTGCTAGAGTCAGTAGGGTACAGGGGATAGGACCCCGCACAGATACGCAGTATTTT. Its protein product is CSARVSRVQGIGPRTDTQYF.

This rearrangement joins TRBV20-1 to TRBJ2-5; D is unresolved. CDR3 length: 14 residues. CDR1 is DFQATT and CDR2 is SNEGSKA in the germline V gene (reference sequence). Trimming left V 2 bases short and J 5 bases short, with 15 bases between. The CDR3 region has the DNA TGCAGTGCTAGATTCACCCTCACCTCGGAGACCCAGTACTTC. This codes for CSARFTLTSETQYF.

This rearrangement joins TRBV5-4 to TRBJ2-2; TRBD2 matches at 11 bases. Unmatched junction bases numbered 7, after V lost 4 bases and J lost 5 bases. Germline CDR1 and CDR2: SGHNT and YYREEE (reference sequence). The CDR3 has 16 residues. The CDR3 sequence: CASSPTSGGWTGELFF. Written as DNA, the CDR3 is TGTGCCAGCAGCCCCACTAGCGGGGGATGGACCGGGGAGCTGTTTTTT. The variable domain in full, with the rest retrieved from reference TRBV5-4 and TRBJ2-2, is ETGVTQSPTHLIKTRGQQVTLRCSSQSGHNTVSWYQQALGQGPQFIFQYYREEENGRGNFPPRFSGLQFPNYSSELNVNALELDDSALYLCASSPTSGGWTGELFFGEGSRLTVL.

This clonotype was found once. Since no conserved phenylalanine or tryptophan closes the CDR3, a read error is the likely cause. The limits of the CDR3 on the DNA are not certain, so only TCRdb's listed CDR3 is given. The chain is built from TRBV11-3 and TRBJ2-6; the table gives TRBD2 as D, unverified against the DNA. The CDR3 is 16 amino acids in total, end residues counted. CDR1 is SGHNT, CDR2 YENEEA, per germline. The CDR3 spells CVSSSSGLSRANVLTL.

The chain links TRBV20-1 to TRBJ2-1; 8 nucleotides match TRBD2. The CDR3 has 16 residues. Trimming took 2 bases from V and 4 from J; bases not matched to a gene: 10. CDR1 and CDR2 from the germline V gene are DFQATT and SNEGSKA (reference sequence). In DNA, the CDR3 is TGCAGTGCTAGAATCGGGGCTAGCGGGTTTTACAATGAGCAGTTCTTC. This encodes CSARIGASGFYNEQFF.